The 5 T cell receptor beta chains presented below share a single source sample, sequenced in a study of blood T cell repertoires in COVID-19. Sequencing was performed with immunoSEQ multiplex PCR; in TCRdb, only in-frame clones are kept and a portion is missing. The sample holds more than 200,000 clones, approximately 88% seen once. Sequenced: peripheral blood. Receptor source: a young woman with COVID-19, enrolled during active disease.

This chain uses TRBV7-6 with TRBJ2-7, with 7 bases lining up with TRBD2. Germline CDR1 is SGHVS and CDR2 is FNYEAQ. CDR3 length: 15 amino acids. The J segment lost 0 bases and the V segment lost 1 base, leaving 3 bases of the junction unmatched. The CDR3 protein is CASSLEAGYSYEQYV. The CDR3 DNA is TGTGCCAGCAGCTTAGAAGCGGGGTACTCCTACGAGCAGTACGTC.

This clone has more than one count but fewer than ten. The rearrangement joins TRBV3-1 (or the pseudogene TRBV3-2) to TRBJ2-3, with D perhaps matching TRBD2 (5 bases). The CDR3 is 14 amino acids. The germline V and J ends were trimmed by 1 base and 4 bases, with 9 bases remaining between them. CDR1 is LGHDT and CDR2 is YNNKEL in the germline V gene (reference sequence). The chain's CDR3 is CASSQATRADTQYF. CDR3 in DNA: TGTGCCAGCAGCCAAGCCACTAGAGCAGATACGCAGTATTTT.

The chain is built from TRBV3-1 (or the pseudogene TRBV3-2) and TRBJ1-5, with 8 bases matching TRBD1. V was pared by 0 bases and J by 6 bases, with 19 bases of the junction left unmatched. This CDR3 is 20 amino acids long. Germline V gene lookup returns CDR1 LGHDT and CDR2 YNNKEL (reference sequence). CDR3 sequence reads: CASSQDPYKSGQERGQPQHF. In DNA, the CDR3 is TGTGCCAGCAGCCAAGATCCATACAAATCGGGACAGGAAAGGGGTCAGCCCCAGCATTTT.

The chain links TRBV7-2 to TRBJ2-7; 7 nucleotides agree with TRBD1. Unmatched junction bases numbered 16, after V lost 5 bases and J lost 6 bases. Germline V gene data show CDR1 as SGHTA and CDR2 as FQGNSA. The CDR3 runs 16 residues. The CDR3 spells CASSGVESGGTGEQYF. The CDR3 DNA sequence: TGTGCCAGCAGCGGGGTGGAGTCAGGGGGTACTGGCGAGCAGTACTTC.

The CDR3 DNA follows: TGCGCCAGCAGAGCCGGGACAGGCTCCTACGAGCAGTACTTC. Translating gives CASRAGTGSYEQYF. The chain carries TRBV10-1 and TRBJ2-7; 8 bases align to TRBD1. Per germline, CDR1 WNHNN and CDR2 SYGVQD (reference sequence). The CDR3 runs 14 residues. V lost 6 bases, J lost 0 bases, and 4 bases stayed unmatched.